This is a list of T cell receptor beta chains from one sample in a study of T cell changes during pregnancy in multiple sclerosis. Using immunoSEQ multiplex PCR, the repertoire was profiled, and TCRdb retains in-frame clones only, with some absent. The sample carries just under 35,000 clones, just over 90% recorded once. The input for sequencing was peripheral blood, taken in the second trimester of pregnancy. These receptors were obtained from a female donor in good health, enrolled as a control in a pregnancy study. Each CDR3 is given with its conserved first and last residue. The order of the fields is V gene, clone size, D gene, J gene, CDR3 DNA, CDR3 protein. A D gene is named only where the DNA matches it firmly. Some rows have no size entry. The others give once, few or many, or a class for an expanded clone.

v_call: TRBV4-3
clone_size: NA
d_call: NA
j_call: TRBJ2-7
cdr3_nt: TGCGCCAGCAGCCAGGAGGCGTTTGGGGCGGGGGAGCAGTACTTC
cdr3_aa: CASSQEAFGAGEQYF

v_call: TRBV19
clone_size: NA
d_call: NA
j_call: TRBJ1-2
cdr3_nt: TGTGCCAGTTGCCTTTTGGGGAGTGGGCCTCGGGGCTACACCTTC
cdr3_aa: CASCLLGSGPRGYTF

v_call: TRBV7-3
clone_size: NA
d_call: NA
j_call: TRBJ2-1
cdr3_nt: TGTGCCAGCAGCTTAAGGGGGGGGCAGTCCTACAATGAGCAGTTCTTC
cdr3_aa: CASSLRGGQSYNEQFF

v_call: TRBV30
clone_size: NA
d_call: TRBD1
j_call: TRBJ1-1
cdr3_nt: TGTGCCTGGAGTTCGGGACAGGGGGCTTCTGAAGCTTTCTTT
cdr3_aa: CAWSSGQGASEAFF

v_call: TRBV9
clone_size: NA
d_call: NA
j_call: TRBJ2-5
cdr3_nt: TGTGCCAGCAGCGTAGATGGGGGGAGGCAAGAGACCCAGTACTTC
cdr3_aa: CASSVDGGRQETQYF

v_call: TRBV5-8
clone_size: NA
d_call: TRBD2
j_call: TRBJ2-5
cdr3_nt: TGTGCCAGCAGCTTGGAGGGACTAGCGGGGCAGGAGACCCAGTACTTC
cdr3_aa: CASSLEGLAGQETQYF

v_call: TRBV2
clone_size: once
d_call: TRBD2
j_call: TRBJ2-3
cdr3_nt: TGTGCCAGCGGCCGAGCGGGGGGCCGCACAGATACGCAGTATTTT
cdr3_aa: CASGRAGGRTDTQYF

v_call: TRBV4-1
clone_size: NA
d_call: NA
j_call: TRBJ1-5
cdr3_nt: TGCGCCAGCAGCCAAGGGCTGGACATTAACAATCAGCCCCAGCATTTT
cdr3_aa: CASSQGLDINNQPQHF

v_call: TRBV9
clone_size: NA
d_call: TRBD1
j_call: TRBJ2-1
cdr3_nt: TGTGCCAGCAGCGAAACAGGGGGCCCCTACAATGAGCAGTTCTTC
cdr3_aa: CASSETGGPYNEQFF

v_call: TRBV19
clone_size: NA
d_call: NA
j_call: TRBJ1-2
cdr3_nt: TGTGCCAGTAGTATAAGCGTCCTTAAGGACTATGGCTACACCTTC
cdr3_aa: CASSISVLKDYGYTF

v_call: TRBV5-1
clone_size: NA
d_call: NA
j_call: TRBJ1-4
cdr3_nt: TGCGCCAGCAGCTGGAGCTTCCCCCCCCGTGAAAAACTGTTTTTT
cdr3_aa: CASSWSFPPREKLFF

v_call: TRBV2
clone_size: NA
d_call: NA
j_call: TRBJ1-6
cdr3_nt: TGTGCCAGCAGTATACAGCCAACTTATAATTCACCCCTCCACTTT
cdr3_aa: CASSIQPTYNSPLHF

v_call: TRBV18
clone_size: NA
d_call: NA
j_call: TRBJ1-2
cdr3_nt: TGTGCCAGCTCACCAGTCCCGGCAGACTTCTATGGCTACACCTTC
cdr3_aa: CASSPVPADFYGYTF

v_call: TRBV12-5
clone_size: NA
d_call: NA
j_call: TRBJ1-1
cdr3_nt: TGTGCTAGTGGTCAACAGCGGACTGAAGCTTTCTTT
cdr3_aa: CASGQQRTEAFF

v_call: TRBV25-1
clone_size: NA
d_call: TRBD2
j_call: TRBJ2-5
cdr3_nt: TGTGCCAGCAGTGAATCGCTGGGACTAGCGCCAGAGACCCAGTACTTC
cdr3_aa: CASSESLGLAPETQYF

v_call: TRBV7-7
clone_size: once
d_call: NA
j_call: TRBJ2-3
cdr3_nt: TGTGCTAGCAGCCCCCGAGGTAGCGGCACAGATACGCAGTATTTT
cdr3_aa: CASSPRGSGTDTQYF

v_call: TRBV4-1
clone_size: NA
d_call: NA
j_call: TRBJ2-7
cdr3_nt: TGCGCCAGCAGCCAAGTTGGGGCCCAAACCTACGAGCAGTACTTC
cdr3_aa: CASSQVGAQTYEQYF

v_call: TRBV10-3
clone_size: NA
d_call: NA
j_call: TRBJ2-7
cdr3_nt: TGTGCCATCAGGTCCCCGGAAGGGAGCTCCTACGAGCAGTACTTC
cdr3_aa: CAIRSPEGSSYEQYF

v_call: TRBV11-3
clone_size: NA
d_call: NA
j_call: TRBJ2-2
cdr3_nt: TGTGCCAGCACCACCCATACGGGACTCGATACCGGGGAGCTGTTTTTT
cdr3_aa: CASTTHTGLDTGELFF

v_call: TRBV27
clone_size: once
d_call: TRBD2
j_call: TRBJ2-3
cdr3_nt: TGTGCCAGCGCCCATATCGTGACTAGCGGGATCTTGTCGAAGACGCAGTATTTT
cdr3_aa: CASAHIVTSGILSKTQYF

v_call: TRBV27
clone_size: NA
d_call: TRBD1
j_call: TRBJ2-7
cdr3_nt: TGTGCCAGCAGTACACTGGGACAGGGGTCTCCTTACGAGCAGTACTTC
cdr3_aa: CASSTLGQGSPYEQYF

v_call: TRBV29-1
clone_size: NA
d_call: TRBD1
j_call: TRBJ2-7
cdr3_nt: TGCAGCGTTCGTGGACAGGGGGTCTCCTACGAGCAGTACTTC
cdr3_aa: CSVRGQGVSYEQYF

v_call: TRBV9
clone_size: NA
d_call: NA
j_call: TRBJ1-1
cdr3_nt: TGTGCCAGCAGCGTTCAGGACACTGAAGCTTTCTTT
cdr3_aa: CASSVQDTEAFF

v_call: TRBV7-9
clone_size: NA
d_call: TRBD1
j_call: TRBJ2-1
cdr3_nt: TGTGCCAGCAGCTTACCGGACAGGGGGCGCCGGAATGAGCAGTTCTTC
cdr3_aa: CASSLPDRGRRNEQFF

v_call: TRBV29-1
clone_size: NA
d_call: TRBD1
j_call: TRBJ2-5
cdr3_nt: TGCAGCGTCACCGGACAGGTCCAAGAGACCCAGTACTTC
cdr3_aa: CSVTGQVQETQYF

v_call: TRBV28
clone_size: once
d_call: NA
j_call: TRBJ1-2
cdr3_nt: TGTGCCAGCAGTTATACAGGGCAGGGGTATGGCTACACCTTC
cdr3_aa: CASSYTGQGYGYTF

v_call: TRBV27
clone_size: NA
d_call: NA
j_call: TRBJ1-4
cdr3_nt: TGTGCCAGCAGACAGGGAAGGAGTAATGGGGAAAAACTGTTTTTT
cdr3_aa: CASRQGRSNGEKLFF

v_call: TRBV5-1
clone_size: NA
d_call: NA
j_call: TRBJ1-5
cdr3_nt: TGCGCCAGCAGCTTGGAGGGGTCGGGGGATCAGCCCCAGCATTTT
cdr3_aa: CASSLEGSGDQPQHF

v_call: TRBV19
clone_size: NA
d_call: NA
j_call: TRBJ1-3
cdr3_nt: TGTGCCAGTAGTGAAGACAGGAGGTCTGGAAACACCATATATTTT
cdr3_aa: CASSEDRRSGNTIYF

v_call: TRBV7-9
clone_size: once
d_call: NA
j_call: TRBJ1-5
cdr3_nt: TGTGCCAGCAGCTTACAGGGCCAGGGTGATCAGCCCCAGCATTTT
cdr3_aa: CASSLQGQGDQPQHF

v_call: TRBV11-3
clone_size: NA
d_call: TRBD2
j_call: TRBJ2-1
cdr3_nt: TGTGCCAGCAGCTCCTCCGGCGGGAGGAGCTCCTACAATGAGCAGTTCTTC
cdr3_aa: CASSSSGGRSSYNEQFF

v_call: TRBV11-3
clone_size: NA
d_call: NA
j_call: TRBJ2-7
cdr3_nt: TGTGCCAGCAGCTTAGAGACAGGCTCCTACGAGCAGTACTTC
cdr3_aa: CASSLETGSYEQYF

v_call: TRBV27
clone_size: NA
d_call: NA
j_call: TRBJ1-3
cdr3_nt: TGTGCCAGCAGCCCAGGGGCAGGCTCTGGAAACACCATATATTTT
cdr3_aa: CASSPGAGSGNTIYF

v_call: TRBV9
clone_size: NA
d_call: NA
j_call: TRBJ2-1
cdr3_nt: TGTGCCAGCAGCGTAAGACGGGAGAGCTCCTACAATGAGCAGTTCTTC
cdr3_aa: CASSVRRESSYNEQFF

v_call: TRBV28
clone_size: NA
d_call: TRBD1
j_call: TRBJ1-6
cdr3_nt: TGTGCCAGCATTCAAAGACAGGGGAATAATTCACCCCTCCACTTT
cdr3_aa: CASIQRQGNNSPLHF

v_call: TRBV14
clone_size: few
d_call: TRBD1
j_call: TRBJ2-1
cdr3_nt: TGTGCCAGCAGCCACAGGGGGCCCAATGAGCAGTTCTTC
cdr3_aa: CASSHRGPNEQFF

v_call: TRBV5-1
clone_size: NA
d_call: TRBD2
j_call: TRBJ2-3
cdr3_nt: TGCGCCAGCAGCTGGGAGCGGGAGACAGATACGCAGTATTTT
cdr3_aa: CASSWERETDTQYF

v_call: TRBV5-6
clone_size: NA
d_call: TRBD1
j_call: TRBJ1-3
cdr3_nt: TGTGCCAGCAGCGCCGGGACAGGGCGAAGAAACACCATATATTTT
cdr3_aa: CASSAGTGRRNTIYF

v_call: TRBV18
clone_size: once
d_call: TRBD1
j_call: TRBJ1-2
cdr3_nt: TGTGCCAGCTCAGGGGCGGGACAGCGATATGGCTACACCTTC
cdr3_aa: CASSGAGQRYGYTF

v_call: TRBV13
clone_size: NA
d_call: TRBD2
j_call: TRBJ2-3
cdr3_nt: TGTGCCAGCGAAGGTAGCGGGAGCACAGATACGCAGTATTTT
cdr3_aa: CASEGSGSTDTQYF

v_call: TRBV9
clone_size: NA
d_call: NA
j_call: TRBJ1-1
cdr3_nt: TGTGCCAGCAGAAGTTTTGGGCGTCTGAACACTGAAGCTTTCTTT
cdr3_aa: CASRSFGRLNTEAFF

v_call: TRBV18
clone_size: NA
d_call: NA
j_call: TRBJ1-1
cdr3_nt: TGTGCCAGCTCACCATTGAGTGAGAACACTGAAGCTTTCTTT
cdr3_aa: CASSPLSENTEAFF

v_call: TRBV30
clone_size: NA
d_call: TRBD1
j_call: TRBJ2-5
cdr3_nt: TGTGCCTGGAGTTCCCACCAGGGGGTAGAGACCCAGTACTTC
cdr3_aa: CAWSSHQGVETQYF

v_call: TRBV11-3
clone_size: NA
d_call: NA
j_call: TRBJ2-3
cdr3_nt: TGTGCCAGCAGCTGGACAGGAGGGACAGATACGCAGTATTTT
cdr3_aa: CASSWTGGTDTQYF

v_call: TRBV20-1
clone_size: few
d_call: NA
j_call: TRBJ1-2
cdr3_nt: TGCAGTGCTGGGCCCAGTGGCTACACCTTC
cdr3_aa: CSAGPSGYTF

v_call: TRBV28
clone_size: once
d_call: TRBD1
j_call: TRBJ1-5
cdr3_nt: TGTGCCAGCAGGAGGACAGGGCGATGGAGGAGCAATCAGCCCCAGCATTTT
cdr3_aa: CASRRTGRWRSNQPQHF

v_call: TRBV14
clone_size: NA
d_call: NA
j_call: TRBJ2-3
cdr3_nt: TGTGCCAGCAGCCAAGTGTGGAGAGTTAGTCTGATCGGGAGCTTCCTACTCACAGATACGCAGTATTTT
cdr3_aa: CASSQVWRVSLIGSFLLTDTQYF

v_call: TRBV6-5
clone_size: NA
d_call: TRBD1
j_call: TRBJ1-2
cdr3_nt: TGTGCCAGCAGGAACCGACTACCGACAGGGCATGGCTACACCTTC
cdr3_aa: CASRNRLPTGHGYTF

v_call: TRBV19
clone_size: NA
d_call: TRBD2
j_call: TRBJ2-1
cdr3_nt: TGTGCCAGTAGTATCCTTAGCGGGAGGGCCAATGAGCAGTTCTTC
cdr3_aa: CASSILSGRANEQFF

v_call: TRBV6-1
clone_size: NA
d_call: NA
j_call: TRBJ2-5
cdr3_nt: TGTGCCAGCAGTAGAGGGGGCCAAGAGACCCAGTACTTC
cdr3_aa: CASSRGGQETQYF

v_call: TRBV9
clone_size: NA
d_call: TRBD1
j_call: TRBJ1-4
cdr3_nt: TGTGCCAGCAGCGTAGGACAGGGCTCTAATGAAAAACTGTTTTTT
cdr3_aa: CASSVGQGSNEKLFF

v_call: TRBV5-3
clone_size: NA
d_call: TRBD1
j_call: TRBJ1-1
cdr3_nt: TGTGCCAGAAGCAGTGACAGGGTCCCCACTGAAGCTTTCTTT
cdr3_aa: CARSSDRVPTEAFF

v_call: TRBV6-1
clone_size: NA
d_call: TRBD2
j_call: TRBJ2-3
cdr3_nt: TGTGCCAGCAGTGCCGGGGGGGCTCACACAGATACGCAGTATTTT
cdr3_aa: CASSAGGAHTDTQYF

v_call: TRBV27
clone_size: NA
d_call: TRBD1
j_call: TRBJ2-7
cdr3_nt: TGTGCCAGCAGTCTTGGGACAGGGTGGTACGAGCAGTACTTC
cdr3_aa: CASSLGTGWYEQYF

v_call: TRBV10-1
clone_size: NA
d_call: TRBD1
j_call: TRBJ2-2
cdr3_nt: TGCGCCAGCAGTGAGACGGACAGGTTCCCACCCGGGGAGCTGTTTTTT
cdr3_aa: CASSETDRFPPGELFF